These 16 T cell receptor beta chains were sequenced from one sample in a study of beta chain features in type 1 diabetes (dated by TCRdb to the late 2010s). The paper's findings and limits, for the study overall: In all four CD4+ subsets, TCRB CDR3 length was moderately but significantly shorter in type 1 diabetes patients.

Receptor libraries were prepared by the immunoSEQ multiplex PCR assay. All of the isolated RNA was reverse transcribed with the High Capacity cDNA Reverse Transcription Kit, so expressed TCRB transcripts were sequenced. Not all clones reach the TCRdb copy of this immuneACCESS table, which keeps in-frame sequences only. Checked studies attribute under half of the gap to unresolved V genes and leave the rest unexplained. This sample is represented by about 370,000 clones; 8.5% to 10% of them were singletons. The ten most abundant clones make up 0.6% of the sample. The antigens these receptors bind are not known. Sequencing was carried out using central memory CD4+ T cells from blood. The receptors were sampled from a young man with type 1 diabetes.

This clone was seen a few times. The chain joins TRBV28 to TRBJ1-2; perhaps TRBD1 as D (5 bases). Per germline, CDR1 MDHEN and CDR2 SYDVKM. This CDR3 is 12 amino acids long. The ends were cut back, 8 bases at V and 1 base at J, with 8 bases in the middle. CDR3 residues: CASSDINYGYTF. DNA for the CDR3: TGTGCCAGCTCGGACATTAACTATGGCTACACCTTC.

This chain joins TRBV5-1 and TRBJ2-3, with D tentatively TRBD1 (5 bases). Germline assignment: CDR1 SGHRS and CDR2 YFSETQ. The length of the CDR3 is 16 residues. The V and J ends lost 0 bases and 1 base respectively, with 12 bases between them. The CDR3 reads CASSLGTRVGTDTQYF. CDR3 DNA sequence: TGCGCCAGCAGCTTGGGGACACGGGTCGGCACAGATACGCAGTATTTT. Full variable domain (missing parts from reference TRBV5-1 and TRBJ2-3): KAGVTQTPRYLIKTRGQQVTLSCSPISGHRSVSWYQQTPGQGLQFLFEYFSETQRNKGNFPGRFSGRQFSNSRSEMNVSTLELGDSALYLCASSLGTRVGTDTQYFGPGTRLTVL.

This chain uses TRBV30 with TRBJ1-2, with D tentatively TRBD1 (5 bases). Germline V lookup: CDR1 GTSNPN, CDR2 SVGIG (reference sequence). CDR3 length: 14 amino acids. Trimming took 4 bases from V and 4 from J, leaving 16 bases between them. The CDR3 protein is CAWNRQGTAYGYTF. The CDR3 region has the DNA TGTGCCTGGAATCGGCAGGGCACCGCCTATGGCTACACCTTC. The complete variable domain, with remaining parts taken from reference TRBV30 and TRBJ1-2, reads SQTIHQWPATLVQPVGSPLSLECTVEGTSNPNLYWYRQAAGRGLQLLFYSVGIGQISSEVPQNLSASRPQDRQFILSSKKLLLSDSGFYLCAWNRQGTAYGYTFGSGTRLTVV.

V gene TRBV27 combines with J gene TRBJ2-2, with TRBD1 matching 9 bases. The germline CDR1 and CDR2 sequences are MNHEY and SMNVEV (reference sequence). The V and J ends lost 6 bases and 3 bases, in that order; junction bases with no gene match: 11. This CDR3 is 17 amino acids long. The CDR3 spells CASRNTRTGAHTGELFF. In nucleotides, the CDR3 is TGTGCCAGCAGGAATACTCGGACAGGGGCGCACACCGGGGAGCTGTTTTTT.

The chain links TRBV19 to TRBJ1-1; 10 bases map to TRBD1. Germline trimming cut 4 bases from V and 8 bases from J; bases unmatched to any gene: 7. Germline lookup yields CDR1 LNHDA and CDR2 SQIVND (reference sequence). The CDR3 sequence is 14 residues long. The CDR3 region is CASSTQTGGKEAFF. In DNA form, the CDR3 reads TGTGCCAGTAGTACCCAGACAGGGGGCAAAGAAGCTTTCTTT.

There are a few counts of this clone. The genes are TRBV5-6 and TRBJ2-1, with 10 bases lining up with TRBD1. The CDR3 runs 16 residues. Trimming cost V 4 bases and J 4 bases; bases outside gene matches: 8. Germline V gives CDR1 SGHDT, CDR2 YYEEEE. As DNA, the CDR3 is TGTGCCAGCAGCGCGGGACAGGGGATTTCATACAATGAGCAGTTCTTC. Its translation is CASSAGQGISYNEQFF.

This clone was picked up a small number of times. The chain joins TRBV6-6 to TRBJ2-3; D call uncertain. Per germline, CDR1 MNHNY and CDR2 SVGAGI (reference sequence). This CDR3 is built from 14 residues. V gave up 6 bases and J gave up 2 bases, with 12 bases separating them. CDR3 nucleotide sequence: TGTGCCAGCAGGTCGGATCTCTACACAGATACGCAGTATTTT. Translated, it gives CASRSDLYTDTQYF.

About this clone: The missing conserved phenylalanine or tryptophan at the end of this CDR3 makes a read error likely. The DNA is left out, because the CDR3 cannot be placed on it with certainty; the CDR3 is given as TCRdb lists it. This rearrangement joins TRBV5-1 to TRBJ1-1; the table names TRBD1, a call not compared with the DNA. Per the germline V gene, CDR1 is SGHRS and CDR2 is YFSETQ. The CDR3 comprises 13 residues, both ends counted. This chain's CDR3 is CASSTGQGARVSL.

This sequence joins TRBV6-5 and TRBJ2-1; a weak D match, TRBD2 (5 bases). CDR3 length: 15 amino acids. V was shortened by 4 bases and J by 6 bases, with 16 bases between the two germline ends. Looked up from germline, CDR1 is MNHEY and CDR2 is SVGAGI. The CDR3: CASSSPRVRVNEQFF. CDR3 sequence (DNA): TGTGCCAGCAGTTCCCCACGGGTGAGGGTCAATGAGCAGTTCTTC.

This clone came up a few times. This sequence joins TRBV7-8 and TRBJ1-4; D is unresolved. Germline CDR1 is SGHVS and CDR2 is FQNEAQ. The CDR3 length is 14 residues. V dropped 3 bases and J dropped 5 bases, with 10 bases sitting between them. The CDR3 nucleotides read TGTGCCAGCAGCTTCCGAGGTGCCAATGAAAAACTGTTTTTT. It translates to CASSFRGANEKLFF.

The V call is TRBV30, the J call TRBJ2-7, with D perhaps matching TRBD1 or TRBD2 (5 bases each). This CDR3 is 12 amino acids long. The germline V gene has CDR1 GTSNPN and CDR2 SVGIG (reference sequence). Deletions cut 3 bases from V and 5 bases from J, with 11 bases between. This CDR3 reads CAWRGVGDEQYF. CDR3 bases: TGTGCCTGGAGGGGGGTGGGCGACGAGCAGTACTTC.

The chain employs TRBV28 and TRBJ2-3; D is possibly TRBD1 (6 bases). The CDR3 totals 18 residues. Germline V CDR1 and CDR2: MDHEN, SYDVKM. The ends were cut back, 3 bases at V and 3 bases at J, with 22 bases in the middle. The CDR3, as DNA: TGTGCCAGCAGTTTTTTGCAGGGGCTTTACAAAAGTACAGATACGCAGTATTTT. Translating it yields CASSFLQGLYKSTDTQYF.

Many counts were recorded for this clone. This sequence joins TRBV11-3 and TRBJ2-1; D is ambiguous. Trimming took 1 base from V and 11 from J, leaving 9 bases between them. The CDR3 loop spans 12 amino acids. Per germline, CDR1 SGHNT and CDR2 YENEEA. The CDR3 nucleotides are TGTGCCAGCAGCTTAGTAGGCAGGCAGCAGTTCTTC. Translating gives CASSLVGRQQFF.

The rearrangement uses TRBV9 and TRBJ2-2, with D hard to call. The CDR3 sequence is 12 residues long. Germline V lookup: CDR1 SGDLS, CDR2 YYNGEE. V lost 0 bases, J lost 8 bases, and 5 bases lay in between. In nucleotides, the CDR3 is TGTGCCAGCAGCGTAGTGCTAGGGGAGCTGTTTTTT. It is translated as CASSVVLGELFF.

This clone was recorded at least ten times. The chain employs TRBV5-4 and TRBJ1-1; a weak D match, TRBD1 (5 bases). Germline CDR1 is SGHNT and CDR2 is YYREEE (reference sequence). CDR3 size: 13 residues. V was trimmed by 1 base and J by 7 bases, leaving 11 bases between them. The chain's CDR3 is CASSLLEGIEAFF. Written as DNA, the CDR3 is TGTGCCAGCAGCTTGCTCGAGGGGATTGAAGCTTTCTTT.

This clone was picked up a small number of times. This CDR3 reads CASSLSLTGITDTQYF. CDR3 sequence (DNA): TGCGCCAGCAGCTTGTCCCTTACGGGGATCACAGATACGCAGTATTTT. The chain combines TRBV5-1 with TRBJ2-3; a weak D match, TRBD2 (5 bases). With 1 base removed from V and 2 bases from J, the gap between germline ends came to 14 bases. The CDR3 spans 16 residues. Germline CDR1 and CDR2: SGHRS and YFSETQ.